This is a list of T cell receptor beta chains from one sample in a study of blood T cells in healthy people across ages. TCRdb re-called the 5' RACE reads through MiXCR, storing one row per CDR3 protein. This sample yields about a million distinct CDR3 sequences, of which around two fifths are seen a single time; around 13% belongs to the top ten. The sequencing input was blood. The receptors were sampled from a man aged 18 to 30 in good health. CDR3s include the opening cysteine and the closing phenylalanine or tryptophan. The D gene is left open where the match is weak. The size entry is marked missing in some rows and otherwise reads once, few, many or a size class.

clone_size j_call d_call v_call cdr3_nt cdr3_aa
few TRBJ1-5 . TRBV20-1 TGCAGTGCAAAGAGACAGGGCAATCAGCCCCAGCATTTT CSAKRQGNQPQHF
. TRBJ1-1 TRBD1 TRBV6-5 TGTGCCAGCAGTCGACCGGGACAGGGTGAAGCTTTCTTT CASSRPGQGEAFF
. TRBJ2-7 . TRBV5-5 TGTGCCAGCAGCCTGACCGGGACCTACCTCTACGAGCAGTACTTC CASSLTGTYLYEQYF
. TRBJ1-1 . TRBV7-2 TGTGCCAGCAGCGTTTACGGTGAACGGACTGAGGCTTTCTTT CASSVYGERTEAFF
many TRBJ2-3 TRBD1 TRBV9 TGTGCCAGCAGTGTGGGACAGGGCACAGATACGCAGTATTTT CASSVGQGTDTQYF
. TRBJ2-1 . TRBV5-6 TGTGCCAGCAGTAATGGACTCAACAATGAGCAGTTCTTC CASSNGLNNEQFF
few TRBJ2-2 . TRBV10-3 TGTGCCATCAGTGAAGACTCCGGGGAGCTGTTTTTT CAISEDSGELFF
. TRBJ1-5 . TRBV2 TGTGCCAGCACGGAAGAGGATCAGCCCCAGCATTTT CASTEEDQPQHF
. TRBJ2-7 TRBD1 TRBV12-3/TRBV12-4 TGCGCCAGCAGCACCGGGACAGTTCCCTACGAGCAGTACTTC CASSTGTVPYEQYF
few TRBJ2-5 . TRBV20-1 TGCAGTGCTAGGCGGCAGCCCCAAGAGACCCAGTACTTC CSARRQPQETQYF
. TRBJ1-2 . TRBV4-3 TGCGCCAGCAGCCAACGGACCGACTTCTATGGCTACACCTTC CASSQRTDFYGYTF
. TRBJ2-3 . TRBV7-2 TGTGCCAGCAGCGCCCGGGCCTCCGGACGAGCAGATACGCAGTATTTT CASSARASGRADTQYF
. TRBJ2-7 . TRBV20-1 TGCAGTGTTAGGGCCCGGGACGGATCCTACGAGCAGTACTTC CSVRARDGSYEQYF
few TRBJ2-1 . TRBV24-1 TGTGCCACCAGTGACTCGGGGGTTGCCTACAATGAGCAGTTCTTC CATSDSGVAYNEQFF
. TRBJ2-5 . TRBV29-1 TGCAGCGTTGGGACTGGAAAAGAGGCCCAGTACTTC CSVGTGKEAQYF
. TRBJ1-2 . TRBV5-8 TGTGCCAGCCGGTGGGGCCAGTTAGCTGGGGGCTACACCTTC CASRWGQLAGGYTF
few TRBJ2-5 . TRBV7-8 TGTGCCAGCAGCCGAAGGGTCGGCCAAGAGACCCAGTACTTC CASSRRVGQETQYF
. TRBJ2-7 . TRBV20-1 TGCAGTGCTAGAGGCGGACCAATGACTGACGAGCAGTACTTC CSARGGPMTDEQYF
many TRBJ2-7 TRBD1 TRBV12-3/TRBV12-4 TGCGCCAGCAGCCCGGGACAGGACTACGAGCAGTACTTC CASSPGQDYEQYF
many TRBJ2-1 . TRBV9 TGTGCCAGCAGCGTAGAGGACGGCTTCTACAATGAGCAGTTCTTC CASSVEDGFYNEQFF
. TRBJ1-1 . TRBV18 TGTGCCAGCCCACCTCGTGGAGAACCTAACACTGAAGCTTTCTTT CASPPRGEPNTEAFF
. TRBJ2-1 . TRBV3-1 TGTGCCAGCAGCCAGAAGGCAGGGGCCTACAATGAGCAGTTCTTC CASSQKAGAYNEQFF
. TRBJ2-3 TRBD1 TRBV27 TGTGCCAGCAGTACAGGGGGTAGGGCAGATACGCAGTATTTT CASSTGGRADTQYF